A single sample gave rise to the 8 T cell receptor beta chains below, sequenced in a study of OX40 agonist ivuxolimab in advanced cancers. TCRdb's copy holds only in-frame clones and misses some; the assay was immunoSEQ multiplex PCR. The top ten hold under 13% of the sample, which has tens of thousands of clones, approximately 79% seen once. The sample here was CD4+ or CD8+ T cells sorted from blood, taken in a trial of the OX40 agonist ivuxolimab. These receptors were obtained from an adult with an advanced solid tumor such as melanoma, head and neck, liver or kidney cancer.

V is TRBV28 and J is TRBJ1-2; a weak D match, TRBD1 (5 bases). The CDR3 extends over 17 amino acids. Trimming took 8 bases from V and 5 from J, leaving 27 bases between them. Per germline, CDR1 MDHEN and CDR2 SYDVKM. The CDR3 coding sequence is TGTGCCAGCGAAACATCCAGGGAGTTAGGACGCGCTTATGGCTACACCTTC. It yields the protein CASETSRELGRAYGYTF.

As to this clone: At one end, the junction sequence differs from germline, possibly due to a read error. The V call is TRBV7-2, the J call TRBJ2-7; D remains unclear. Germline V gene lookup returns CDR1 SGHTA and CDR2 FQGNSA. The CDR3 has 12 residues. The CDR3 DNA reads TGTGCCAGCAGCCCCGCTAATGGCCGAAGCGACTTC. It yields the protein CASSPANGRSDF.

The J gene is TRBJ1-2, the V gene TRBV9; no firm D call. There are 13 residues in the CDR3. The V gene lost 6 bases and the J gene lost 4 bases, with 13 bases spanning the gap. CDR1 SGDLS and CDR2 YYNGEE come from the germline V gene. CDR3 nucleotides: TGTGCCAGCACCCCGAAGGAGGGCTATGGCTACACCTTC. Amino acids: CASTPKEGYGYTF.

The chain couples TRBV28 to TRBJ2-3; D might be TRBD1 or TRBD2, each matching 7 bases. The germline V gene has CDR1 MDHEN and CDR2 SYDVKM. The V and J ends lost 5 bases and 4 bases respectively, with 19 bases between them. This CDR3 comprises 16 residues. CDR3 nucleotide sequence: TGTGCCAGCAGTGCCAGGGGGAGGGCCAAGTCAGATACGCAGTATTTT. Encoded protein: CASSARGRAKSDTQYF.

This chain joins TRBV15 and TRBJ1-1; TRBD1 is a possible D gene (6 bases). Between the trimmed V and J ends, which lost 5 bases and 4 bases, there was a span of 23 bases. Germline loops: CDR1 LNHNV, CDR2 YYDKDF (reference sequence). This CDR3 spans 17 amino acids. The CDR3 DNA reads as TGTGCCACCAGCTCAGACCCAGGTCGGGGGCTAGGCACTGAAGCTTTCTTT. It yields the protein CATSSDPGRGLGTEAFF.

This chain joins TRBV7-9 and TRBJ2-7; 9 positions match TRBD1. CDR3 length: 12 amino acids. CDR1 SEHNR and CDR2 FQNEAQ come from the germline V gene (reference sequence). J gave up 3 bases and V 8 bases, and 2 bases lay outside the gene matches. CDR3 residues: CASGGQGYEQYF. The CDR3 DNA reads TGTGCCAGCGGGGGACAGGGCTACGAGCAGTACTTC.

This clone was observed a single time. The DNA for the CDR3 is TGTGCCAGCAGCTTAGGAGTAGCGGGGGAAAGAGCTAGCACAGATACGCAGTATTTT. This gives the protein CASSLGVAGERASTDTQYF. The V and J genes are TRBV7-2 and TRBJ2-3; TRBD2 matches at 9 bases. The V and J ends lost 1 base and 0 bases, in that order; junction bases with no gene match: 11. This CDR3 contains 19 residues. The V gene's germline CDR1 is SGHTA and CDR2 FQGNSA.

There are a few counts of this clone. The chain is built from TRBV6-5 and TRBJ2-7; TRBD2 matches 8 bases. The CDR3 has 15 amino acids. The germline V gene encodes CDR1 MNHEY and CDR2 SVGAGI. V lost 2 bases to trimming and J lost 4 bases; unmatched junction nucleotides: 7. The CDR3 nucleotides are TGTGCCAGCAGTTACGGTACTAGCGGATTGTACGAGCAGTACTTC. It specifies CASSYGTSGLYEQYF.